Sequencing of this T cell receptor beta chain was carried out in a study of control samples from healthy donors and cancer patients. The germline V gene has CDR1 SGHDT and CDR2 YYEEEE. The CDR3 is 15 amino acids. Germline trimming cut 4 bases from V and 1 base from J; bases unmatched to any gene: 6. Profiled with immunoSEQ multiplex PCR; TCRdb holds only in-frame clones, not every one. The table includes roughly 150,000 clones, 89% detected once. Sequencing was performed on blood. This clonotype was obtained from a man aged 25-45 years in good health. The chain carries TRBV5-6 and TRBJ2-7; the match to TRBD1 covers 9 bases. The CDR3 nucleotides read TGTGCCAGCAGCGTGCCGGGACAGGGATCCTACGAGCAGTACTTC. It specifies CASSVPGQGSYEQYF.